Reported below is one T cell receptor beta chain. What it binds is not known. The CDR3 has 14 amino acids. Looked up from germline, CDR1 is LGHDT and CDR2 is YNNKEL (reference sequence). V was trimmed by 1 base and J by 3 bases, leaving 10 bases between them. The protocol was immunoSEQ multiplex PCR, while the TCRdb copy is restricted to in-frame clones and leaves out a portion. The sample yields about 140,000 clones, 70% to 90% seen once. The data were taken from a study of T cell responses to AZD1222 COVID-19 vaccine. Notes on the study in general: Compared with day 0, the breadth and depth of the Spike-specific TCR repertoire rose significantly after two doses of AZD1222. All repertoire sampling was performed exclusively after the peak T cell response.

V and J are TRBV3-1 (or the pseudogene TRBV3-2) and TRBJ2-7; D gene uncertain. This sequence originates from an adult in good health. Source: peripheral blood, taken on day 0 of AZD1222 vaccination. This CDR3 is CASSQGRTGYEQYF. The CDR3 DNA reads as TGTGCCAGCAGCCAAGGGCGAACCGGCTACGAGCAGTACTTC.